A single sample gave rise to the 12 T cell receptor beta chains below, sequenced in a study of blood T cell repertoires in COVID-19. Here immunoSEQ multiplex PCR was the method, and the copy in TCRdb shows in-frame clones only, minus some. The sample lists over 250,000 clones, 90% occurring once. Sequenced input: PBMCs or T cells enriched from blood (not recorded which). Receptors were obtained from a man aged 60 to 75 who had recovered from COVID-19.

The genes are TRBV10-3 and TRBJ2-3; 13 positions match TRBD2. The germline gives CDR1 ENHRY, CDR2 SYGVKD. V was clipped by 4 bases and J by 2 bases; unmatched bases: 12. The length of the CDR3 is 19 residues. The CDR3: CAISAETKLAGGITDTQYF. CDR3 DNA sequence: TGTGCCATCAGTGCGGAGACTAAACTAGCGGGGGGGATCACAGATACGCAGTATTTT.

The chain uses TRBV6-5 and TRBJ1-1, with 9 bases fitting TRBD1. V was pared by 0 bases and J by 3 bases, with 2 bases of the junction left unmatched. This CDR3 has 15 amino acids. The germline V gene has CDR1 MNHEY and CDR2 SVGAGI. The CDR3 region is CASSYSGTGHTEAFF. The CDR3 coding sequence is TGTGCCAGCAGTTACTCCGGGACAGGGCACACTGAAGCTTTCTTT.

The J gene is TRBJ1-2, the V gene TRBV30, with TRBD1 matching 7 bases. This CDR3 has 12 amino acids. Germline V gene sequence: CDR1 GTSNPN, CDR2 SVGIG (reference sequence). Trimming cost V 4 bases and J 2 bases; bases outside gene matches: 1. Here the CDR3 reads CAWTTGNYGYTF. The CDR3 DNA sequence: TGTGCCTGGACGACAGGGAACTATGGCTACACCTTC.

The chain couples TRBV3-1 (or the pseudogene TRBV3-2) to TRBJ1-3, with 8 bases lining up with TRBD1. The CDR3 runs 14 residues. CDR1 is LGHDT and CDR2 is YNNKEL in the germline V gene (reference sequence). Trimming removed 5 bases from V and 4 bases from J; junction bases left unmatched: 4. The CDR3 sequence is CASSFRGRGNTIYF. The CDR3 DNA reads as TGTGCCAGCAGCTTCAGGGGGCGCGGAAACACCATATATTTT.

In its sample, this clone was seen once. The rearrangement uses TRBV7-9 and TRBJ1-6, with unresolved D. V was cut by 2 bases and J by 7 bases, with 9 bases left in between. Germline V gives CDR1 SEHNR, CDR2 FQNEAQ (reference sequence). The CDR3 has 14 residues. The CDR3 DNA is TGTGCCAGCAGCTTAATTGCACAGAATTCACCCCTCCACTTT. This encodes CASSLIAQNSPLHF.

This chain joins TRBV7-9 and TRBJ2-5; D gene unclear. Germline V gives CDR1 SEHNR, CDR2 FQNEAQ (reference sequence). This CDR3 comprises 14 residues. Between the trimmed V and J ends, which lost 6 bases and 3 bases, there was a span of 14 bases. The CDR3 here is CASSSPTLKETQYF. The DNA for the CDR3 is TGTGCCAGCAGTTCTCCCACTTTAAAAGAGACCCAGTACTTC.

This chain links TRBV6-2 or TRBV6-3 with TRBJ2-1, with D perhaps matching TRBD2 (5 bases). V lost 5 bases and J lost 9, with 23 bases in between. Germline lookup yields CDR1 MNHEY and CDR2 SVGEGT. The CDR3 is 16 amino acids. The CDR3: CASSTTRGPNLGEQFF. CDR3 sequence (DNA): TGTGCCAGCAGTACCACACGGGGTCCCAATCTTGGTGAGCAGTTCTTC.

J is TRBJ1-2 and V is TRBV7-9, with D tentatively TRBD1 (6 bases). Germline V gene lookup returns CDR1 SEHNR and CDR2 FQNEAQ (reference sequence). The CDR3 is made up of 14 amino acids. The V gene lost 1 base and the J gene lost 8 bases, with 14 bases spanning the gap. CDR3 sequence reads: CASSLGGQSPGYTF. In DNA form, the CDR3 reads TGTGCCAGCAGCTTAGGGGGACAATCCCCCGGCTACACCTTC.

This chain uses TRBV3-1 (or the pseudogene TRBV3-2) with TRBJ2-1, with D possibly TRBD2 on 6 matching bases. The CDR3 contains 12 residues. Germline V gene lookup returns CDR1 LGHDT and CDR2 YNNKEL (reference sequence). V was shortened by 1 base and J by 9 bases, with 7 bases between the two germline ends. The CDR3 is CASSQGRGEQFF. The CDR3 coding sequence is TGTGCCAGCAGCCAAGGGCGGGGTGAGCAGTTCTTC.

The chain has TRBV5-1 and TRBJ2-2, with 13 bases identical to TRBD2. The germline gives CDR1 SGHRS, CDR2 YFSETQ. The CDR3 loop spans 18 amino acids. V shed 4 bases and J 2 bases; nucleotides not matched to a gene: 8. This CDR3 reads CASSRSTSGGINTGELFF. DNA for the CDR3: TGCGCCAGCAGCCGATCGACTAGCGGGGGGATTAACACCGGGGAGCTGTTTTTT.

The chain combines TRBV7-8 with TRBJ1-1; D remains unclear. V lost 5 bases and J lost 2, with 15 bases in between. Germline V gene data show CDR1 as SGHVS and CDR2 as FQNEAQ. The CDR3 runs to 15 residues. The CDR3 reads CASSLRAGRNTEAFF. CDR3 DNA sequence: TGTGCCAGCAGCCTACGGGCGGGTCGAAACACTGAAGCTTTCTTT.

The V gene is TRBV15, the J gene TRBJ1-5, with a possible D match to TRBD1 (5 bases). This CDR3 has 14 amino acids. Trimming removed 0 bases from V and 7 bases from J, with 10 bases in between. Looked up from germline, CDR1 is LNHNV and CDR2 is YYDKDF (reference sequence). CDR3 sequence (DNA): TGTGCCACCAGCAGAGATGGAGACAGACAGCCCCAGCATTTT. It specifies CATSRDGDRQPQHF.